Listed below are T cell receptor beta chains from one sample, sequenced in a study of T cell changes during pregnancy in multiple sclerosis. This table comes from immunoSEQ multiplex PCR, and its TCRdb copy is limited to in-frame clones, with some not included. Counted here are about 47,000 clones, almost 95% occurring once; the ten biggest clones make up roughly 2.2%. The material was peripheral blood, obtained in the third trimester of pregnancy. The receptor set was obtained from a female donor with multiple sclerosis, enrolled in a pregnancy study. The CDR3 runs from the conserved cysteine through the conserved F or W. A D gene is named only where the DNA matches it firmly. Clone size, where shown, is once, few, many, or a class for clones that have expanded.

d_call j_call clone_size v_call cdr3_aa cdr3_nt
NA TRBJ1-2 once TRBV5-4 CASSTERGTINYGYTF TGTGCCAGCAGCACGGAACGTGGAACTATTAACTATGGCTACACCTTC
TRBD2 TRBJ2-1 NA TRBV28 CASSTEGLAGFPHNEQFF TGTGCCAGCAGTACGGAGGGACTAGCGGGATTCCCTCACAATGAGCAGTTCTTC
TRBD1 TRBJ1-5 NA TRBV6-5 CASSRDRGSNQPQHF TGTGCCAGCAGTCGGGACAGGGGATCGAATCAGCCCCAGCATTTT
NA TRBJ1-2 few TRBV30 CAWNPQGFDYGYTF TGTGCCTGGAATCCTCAGGGTTTTGACTATGGCTACACCTTC
TRBD2 TRBJ2-3 NA TRBV29-1 CSVEGGVLREGLDTQYF TGCAGCGTTGAAGGTGGGGTACTGCGGGAGGGCTTAGATACGCAGTATTTT
NA TRBJ2-7 NA TRBV27 CASSSPGNSDYEQYF TGTGCCAGCAGTTCCCCGGGGAACTCGGACTACGAGCAGTACTTC
NA TRBJ1-3 NA TRBV7-9 CASSPAAGSGNTIYF TGTGCCAGCAGCCCAGCGGCGGGCTCTGGAAACACCATATATTTT
TRBD1 TRBJ1-1 NA TRBV19 CASRPESGTGNTEAFF TGTGCCAGTCGACCTGAATCCGGGACAGGGAACACTGAAGCTTTCTTT
NA TRBJ2-1 NA TRBV30 CAWGGYNEQFF TGTGCCTGGGGAGGGTACAATGAGCAGTTCTTC
NA TRBJ2-2 NA TRBV11-2 CASSLPRVSDTGELFF TGTGCCAGCAGCCTACCTCGGGTTTCTGACACCGGGGAGCTGTTTTTT
NA TRBJ2-3 NA TRBV29-1 CSVGGPDTQYF TGCAGCGTTGGCGGGCCAGATACGCAGTATTTT
TRBD2 TRBJ2-1 NA TRBV4-2 CASSQEGSAGDPYNEQFF TGTGCCAGCAGCCAAGAAGGGTCAGCGGGAGACCCCTACAATGAGCAGTTCTTC
TRBD2 TRBJ2-1 NA TRBV7-2 CASSLAPSGSYNEQFF TGTGCCAGCAGCTTAGCGCCCAGCGGGAGCTACAATGAGCAGTTCTTC
NA TRBJ1-2 once TRBV28 CASSLAGNYGYTF TGTGCCAGCAGTTTAGCAGGGAACTATGGCTACACCTTC
NA TRBJ1-2 few TRBV28 CASSLGPPAPRYTF TGTGCCAGCAGTTTAGGCCCTCCCGCACCGCGCTACACCTTC
NA TRBJ2-7 NA TRBV21-1 CASSPPARSYEQYF TGTGCCAGCAGCCCCCCAGCTAGATCGTACGAGCAGTACTTC
TRBD1 TRBJ2-5 NA TRBV5-4 CASSLPTSGTVQETQYF TGTGCCAGCAGCCTACCCACCTCGGGGACAGTCCAAGAGACCCAGTACTTC
TRBD1 TRBJ2-7 NA TRBV4-1 CASSQGDRDTYEQYF TGCGCCAGCAGCCAAGGAGACAGGGACACCTACGAGCAGTACTTC
TRBD2 TRBJ2-1 NA TRBV29-1 CSVEDLSASGISSYNEQFF TGCAGCGTTGAAGATCTGTCGGCTAGCGGGATTAGCTCCTACAATGAGCAGTTCTTC
TRBD1 TRBJ2-5 NA TRBV29-1 CSVGDRGVETQYF TGCAGCGTTGGCGACAGGGGAGTGGAGACCCAGTACTTC
NA TRBJ2-2 NA TRBV27 CASSLSSTPTGELFF TGTGCCAGCAGTTTATCGAGCACTCCCACCGGGGAGCTGTTTTTT
TRBD2 TRBJ2-5 NA TRBV7-8 CASSLVGLAGLWQETQYF TGTGCCAGCAGCTTAGTAGGACTAGCGGGTCTGTGGCAAGAGACCCAGTACTTC